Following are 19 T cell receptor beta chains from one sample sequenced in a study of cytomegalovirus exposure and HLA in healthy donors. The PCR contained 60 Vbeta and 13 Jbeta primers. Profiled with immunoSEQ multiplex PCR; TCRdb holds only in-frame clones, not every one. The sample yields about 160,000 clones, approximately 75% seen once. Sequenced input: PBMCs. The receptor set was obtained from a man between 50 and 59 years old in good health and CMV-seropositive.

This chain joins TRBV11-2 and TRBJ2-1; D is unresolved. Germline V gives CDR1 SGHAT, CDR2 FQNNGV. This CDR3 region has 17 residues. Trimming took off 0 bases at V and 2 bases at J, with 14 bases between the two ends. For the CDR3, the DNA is TGTGCCAGCAGCTTAGATATAATGCTTGGCACCTACAATGAGCAGTTCTTC. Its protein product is CASSLDIMLGTYNEQFF.

This CDR3 is CASSVSGGANEQFF. The CDR3 nucleotides read TGTGCCAGCAGCGTTAGCGGGGGGGCCAATGAGCAGTTCTTC. The V gene is TRBV9, the J gene TRBJ2-1, with 11 positions matching TRBD2. This CDR3 has 14 amino acids. Per the germline V gene, CDR1 is SGDLS and CDR2 is YYNGEE. Losses at the gene ends were 2 bases for V and 6 bases for J; bases not matched to a gene: 1.

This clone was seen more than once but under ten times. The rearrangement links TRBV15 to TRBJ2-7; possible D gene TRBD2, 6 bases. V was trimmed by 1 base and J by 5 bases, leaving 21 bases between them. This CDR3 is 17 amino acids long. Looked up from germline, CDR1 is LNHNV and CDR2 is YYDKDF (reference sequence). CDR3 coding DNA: TGTGCCACCAGCAGAGGGGGGGATCGGGGGAAGCGGCACGAGCAGTACTTC. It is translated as CATSRGGDRGKRHEQYF.

CDR3 nucleotides: TGTGCCAGCAGAGGACAGGGGAGCAATTCACCCCTCCACTTT. It yields the protein CASRGQGSNSPLHF. V and J are TRBV6-1 and TRBJ1-6; the match to TRBD1 covers 9 bases. The J segment lost 7 bases and the V segment lost 6 bases, leaving 4 bases of the junction unmatched. This CDR3 contains 14 residues. Germline lookup yields CDR1 MNHNS and CDR2 SASEGT.

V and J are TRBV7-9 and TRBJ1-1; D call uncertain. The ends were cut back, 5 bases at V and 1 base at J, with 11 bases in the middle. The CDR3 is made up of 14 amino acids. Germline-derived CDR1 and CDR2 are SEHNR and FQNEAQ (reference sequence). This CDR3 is CASSGGIRNTEAFF. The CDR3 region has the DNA TGTGCCAGCAGCGGAGGAATCAGGAACACTGAAGCTTTCTTT. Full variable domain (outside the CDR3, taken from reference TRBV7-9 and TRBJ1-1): DTGVSQNPRHKITKRGQNVTFRCDPISEHNRLYWYRQTLGQGPEFLTYFQNEAQLEKSRLLSDRFSAERPKGSFSTLEIQRTEQGDSAMYLCASSGGIRNTEAFFGQGTRLTVV.

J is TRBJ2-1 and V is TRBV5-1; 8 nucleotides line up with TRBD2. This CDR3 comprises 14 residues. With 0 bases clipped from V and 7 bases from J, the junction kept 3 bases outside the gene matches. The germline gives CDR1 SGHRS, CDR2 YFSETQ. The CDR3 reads CASSLDRGGNEQFF. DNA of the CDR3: TGCGCCAGCAGCTTGGATCGGGGGGGGAATGAGCAGTTCTTC.

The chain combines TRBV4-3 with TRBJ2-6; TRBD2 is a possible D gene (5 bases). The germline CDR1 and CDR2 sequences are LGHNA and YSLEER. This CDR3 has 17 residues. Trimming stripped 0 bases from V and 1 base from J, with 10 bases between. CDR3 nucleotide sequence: TGCGCCAGCAGCCAAGATTGGCGGGCTTCTGGGGCCAACGTCCTGACTTTC. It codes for CASSQDWRASGANVLTF.

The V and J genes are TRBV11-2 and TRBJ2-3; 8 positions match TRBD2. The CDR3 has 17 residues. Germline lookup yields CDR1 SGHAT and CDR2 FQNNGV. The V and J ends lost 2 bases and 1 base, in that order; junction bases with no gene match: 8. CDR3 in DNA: TGTGCCAGCAGCTTAATGCGCGCGACTAGCGGCACAGATACGCAGTATTTT. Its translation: CASSLMRATSGTDTQYF. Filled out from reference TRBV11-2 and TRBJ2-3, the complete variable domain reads EAGVAQSPRYKIIEKRQSVAFWCNPISGHATLYWYQQILGQGPKLLIQFQNNGVVDDSQLPKDRFSAERLKGVDSTLKIQPAKLEDSAVYLCASSLMRATSGTDTQYFGPGTRLTVL.

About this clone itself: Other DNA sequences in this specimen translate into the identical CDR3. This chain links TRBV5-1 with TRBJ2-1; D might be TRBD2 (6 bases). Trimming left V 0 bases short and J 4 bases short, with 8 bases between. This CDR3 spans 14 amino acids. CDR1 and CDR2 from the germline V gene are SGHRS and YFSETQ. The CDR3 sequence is CASSLGGEYNEQFF. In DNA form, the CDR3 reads TGCGCCAGCAGCTTGGGCGGGGAGTACAATGAGCAGTTCTTC.

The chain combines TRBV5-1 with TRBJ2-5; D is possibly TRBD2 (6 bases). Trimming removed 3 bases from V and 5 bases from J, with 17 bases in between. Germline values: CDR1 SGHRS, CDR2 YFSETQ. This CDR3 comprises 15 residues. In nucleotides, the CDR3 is TGCGCCAGCAGCTCCACGACTAGTCGTAGGGAGACCCAGTACTTC. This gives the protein CASSSTTSRRETQYF.

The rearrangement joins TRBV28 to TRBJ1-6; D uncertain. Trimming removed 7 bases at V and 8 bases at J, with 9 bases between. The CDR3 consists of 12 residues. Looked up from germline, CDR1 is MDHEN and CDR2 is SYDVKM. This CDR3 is CASMRVDSPLHF. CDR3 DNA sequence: TGTGCCAGCATGAGGGTGGATTCACCCCTCCACTTT. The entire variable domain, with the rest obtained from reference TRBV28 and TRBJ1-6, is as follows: DVKVTQSSRYLVKRTGEKVFLECVQDMDHENMFWYRQDPGLGLRLIYFSYDVKMKEKGDIPEGYSVSREKKERFSLILESASTNQTSMYLCASMRVDSPLHFGNGTRLTVT.

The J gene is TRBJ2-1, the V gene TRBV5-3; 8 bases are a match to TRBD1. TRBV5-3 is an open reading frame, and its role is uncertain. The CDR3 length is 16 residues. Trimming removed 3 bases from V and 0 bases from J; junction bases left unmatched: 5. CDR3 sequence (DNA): TGTGCCAGAAGCTATTGGGACAGGAGCTCCTACAATGAGCAGTTCTTC. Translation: CARSYWDRSSYNEQFF.

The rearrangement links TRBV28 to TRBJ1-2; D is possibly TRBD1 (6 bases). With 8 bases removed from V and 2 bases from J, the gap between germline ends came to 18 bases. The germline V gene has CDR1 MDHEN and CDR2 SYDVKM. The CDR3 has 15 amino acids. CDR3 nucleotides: TGTGCCAGCGTAATGTGGGGGACACTCAACTATGGCTACACCTTC. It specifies CASVMWGTLNYGYTF.

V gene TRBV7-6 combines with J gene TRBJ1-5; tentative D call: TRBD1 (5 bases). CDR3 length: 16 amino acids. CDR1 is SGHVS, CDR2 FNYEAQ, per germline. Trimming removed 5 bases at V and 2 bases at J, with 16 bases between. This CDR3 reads CASSPIGRVGNQPQHF. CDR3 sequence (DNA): TGTGCCAGCAGCCCTATTGGCAGGGTCGGCAATCAGCCCCAGCATTTT. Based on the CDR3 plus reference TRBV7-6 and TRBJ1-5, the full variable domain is GAGVSQSPRYKVTKRGQDVALRCDPISGHVSLYWYRQALGQGPEFLTYFNYEAQQDKSGLPNDRFSAERPEGSISTLTIQRTEQRDSAMYRCASSPIGRVGNQPQHFGDGTRLSIL.

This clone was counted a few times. The CDR3 sequence is CASRETVLTSGVLQETQYF. The DNA for the CDR3 is TGTGCCAGCAGGGAGACGGTACTTACTAGCGGGGTTTTGCAAGAGACCCAGTACTTC. The genes are TRBV7-8 and TRBJ2-5; TRBD2 matches at 10 bases. The germline gives CDR1 SGHVS, CDR2 FQNEAQ. This CDR3 contains 19 residues. The junction had 18 bases not matched to a gene; V was cut back by 6 bases and J by 2 bases. The full variable domain, rest sourced from reference TRBV7-8 and TRBJ2-5, is GAGVSQSPRYKVAKRGQDVALRCDPISGHVSLFWYQQALGQGPEFLTYFQNEAQLDKSGLPSDRFFAERPEGSVSTLKIQRTQQEDSAVYLCASRETVLTSGVLQETQYFGPGTRLLVL.

CDR3 nucleotides: TGTGCCAGCCTCGGGGAGAGGGATCAGCCCCAGCATTTT. Its translation is CASLGERDQPQHF. V gene TRBV2 combines with J gene TRBJ1-5; D remains ambiguous. Germline V gene lookup returns CDR1 SNHLY and CDR2 FYNNEI. Between the trimmed V and J ends, which lost 8 bases and 5 bases, there was a span of 13 bases. CDR3 length: 13 amino acids.

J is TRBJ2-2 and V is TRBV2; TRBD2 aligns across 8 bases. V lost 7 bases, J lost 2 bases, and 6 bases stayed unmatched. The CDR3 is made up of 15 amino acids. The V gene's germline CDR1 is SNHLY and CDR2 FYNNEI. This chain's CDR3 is CASNSGGANTGELFF. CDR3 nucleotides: TGTGCCAGCAACTCGGGGGGGGCTAACACCGGGGAGCTGTTTTTT. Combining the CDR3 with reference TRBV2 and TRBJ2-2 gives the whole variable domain EPEVTQTPSHQVTQMGQEVILRCVPISNHLYFYWYRQILGQKVEFLVSFYNNEISEKSEIFDDQFSVERPDGSNFTLKIRSTKLEDSAMYFCASNSGGANTGELFFGEGSRLTVL.

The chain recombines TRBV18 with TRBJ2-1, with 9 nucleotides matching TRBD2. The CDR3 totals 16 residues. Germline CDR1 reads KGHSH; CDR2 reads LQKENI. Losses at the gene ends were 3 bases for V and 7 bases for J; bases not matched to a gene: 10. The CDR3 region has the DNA TGTGCCAGCTCACCCCTTGTAGCGGGGGCGGGAAATGAGCAGTTCTTC. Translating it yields CASSPLVAGAGNEQFF.

The CDR3 DNA sequence: TGTGCCAGCAGTGAATTTCGCCCCGGAGGTTCACCCCTCCACTTT. As protein: CASSEFRPGGSPLHF. This chain connects TRBV6-1 to TRBJ1-6, with D uncertain. The ends were cut back, 2 bases at V and 9 bases at J, with 14 bases in the middle. The CDR3 runs to 15 residues. Germline V lookup: CDR1 MNHNS, CDR2 SASEGT.